The 8 T cell receptor beta chains below come from one sample, sequenced in a study of cytomegalovirus exposure and HLA in healthy donors. The table came from immunoSEQ multiplex PCR; TCRdb's copy has only in-frame clones and leaves some out. The sample contains 110,000 to 150,000 clones, roughly nine tenths of which appear only once. The sequenced material came from PBMCs. These receptors all come from a man aged 18 to 35 in good health and CMV-seronegative.

V gene TRBV30 combines with J gene TRBJ1-2; the D gene is possibly TRBD1 (6 bases). The length of the CDR3 is 14 residues. The germline gives CDR1 GTSNPN, CDR2 SVGIG (reference sequence). The ends were cut back, 0 bases at V and 5 bases at J, with 13 bases in the middle. CDR3 amino acids: CAWSVVGRGYGYTF. CDR3 nucleotide sequence: TGTGCCTGGAGTGTAGTCGGCAGGGGTTATGGCTACACCTTC.

This clone was seen once. The J gene is TRBJ1-1, the V gene TRBV18; 8 nucleotides agree with TRBD1. Germline-derived CDR1 and CDR2 are KGHSH and LQKENI. The V and J ends lost 5 bases and 3 bases, in that order; junction bases with no gene match: 8. This CDR3 has 15 amino acids. The CDR3 region is CASSYTETGDTEAFF. The CDR3 DNA sequence: TGTGCCAGCTCATACACTGAGACAGGGGACACTGAAGCTTTCTTT.

This rearrangement joins TRBV19 to TRBJ2-3; D is perhaps TRBD2 (6 bases). Looked up from germline, CDR1 is LNHDA and CDR2 is SQIVND (reference sequence). The CDR3 spans 12 residues. V gave up 5 bases and J gave up 9 bases, with 12 bases separating them. CDR3 residues: CASSPPSVTQYF. The CDR3 coding sequence is TGTGCCAGTAGTCCTCCTAGCGTAACGCAGTATTTT.

This clone is classed as medium-sized. This chain's CDR3 is CAWSVGGTEAFF. CDR3 coding DNA: TGTGCCTGGAGTGTGGGGGGCACTGAAGCTTTCTTT. The chain carries TRBV30 and TRBJ1-1, with D tentatively TRBD1 (5 bases). CDR3 length equals 12 residues. V lost 0 bases and J 4 bases, leaving 6 bases between the germline ends. Germline lookup yields CDR1 GTSNPN and CDR2 SVGIG (reference sequence).

The chain links TRBV29-1 to TRBJ1-2; TRBD1 aligns across 7 bases. The germline gives CDR1 SQVTM, CDR2 ANQGSEA. Losses at the gene ends were 3 bases for V and 1 base for J; bases not matched to a gene: 8. CDR3 length: 15 residues. The CDR3 region is CSVDRDRTNNYGYTF. CDR3 DNA sequence: TGCAGCGTTGATCGGGACAGAACAAATAACTATGGCTACACCTTC.

The genes are TRBV7-8 and TRBJ1-1; D ambiguous. Trimming took 5 bases from V and 1 from J, leaving 11 bases between them. From germline, CDR1 is SGHVS and CDR2 FQNEAQ. The CDR3 covers 14 residues. The CDR3 loop reads CASSPEARNTEAFF. The CDR3 region has the DNA TGTGCCAGCAGCCCAGAGGCAAGGAACACTGAAGCTTTCTTT.

The gene calls are TRBV5-6 and TRBJ2-2; maybe TRBD2 (5 bases). Trimming pared 1 base from V and 4 bases from J, leaving 5 bases between. The V gene's germline CDR1 is SGHDT and CDR2 YYEEEE. The length of the CDR3 is 13 residues. CDR3 sequence reads: CASSLSGTGELFF. Written as DNA, the CDR3 is TGTGCCAGCAGCTTGAGCGGCACCGGGGAGCTGTTTTTT. Supplemented by reference TRBV5-6 and TRBJ2-2, the full variable domain reads DAGVTQSPTHLIKTRGQQVTLRCSPKSGHDTVSWYQQALGQGPQFIFQYYEEEERQRGNFPDRFSGHQFPNYSSELNVNALLLGDSALYLCASSLSGTGELFFGEGSRLTVL.

The sample holds one count of this clone. V usage is TRBV7-2 and J usage is TRBJ2-1; tentatively, D is TRBD1 (6 bases). Germline assignment: CDR1 SGHTA and CDR2 FQGNSA. There are 18 residues in the CDR3. The germline V and J ends were trimmed by 4 bases and 1 base, with 20 bases remaining between them. The CDR3 loop is CASSSPQTGMGSYNEQFF. Here the CDR3 DNA reads TGTGCCAGCAGCTCACCCCAAACAGGGATGGGATCCTACAATGAGCAGTTCTTC.